This section outlines one TCR beta chain sequence together with its context. Per the original methods: Cell counts per sample came from amplifying reference gene primers. Method: immunoSEQ multiplex PCR; TCRdb's copy keeps in-frame clones and lacks some. The V and J calls and clone size are taken from that table; D and trimming were inferred from the DNA. The table has about 380,000 clones, about 85% seen once. The data derive from a study of blood T cell repertoires in COVID-19. V was clipped by 1 base and J by 5 bases; unmatched bases: 5. The CDR3 covers 14 residues. The germline gives CDR1 MNHNS, CDR2 SASEGT.

This TCR came from a young woman with acute or convalescent COVID-19. Sequenced sample: peripheral blood. This sequence joins TRBV6-1 and TRBJ2-7; TRBD1 matches at 7 bases. The CDR3 bases are TGTGCCAGCAGTGAAGGTACAGGGGCGAACGAGCAGTACTTC. Translating gives CASSEGTGANEQYF.